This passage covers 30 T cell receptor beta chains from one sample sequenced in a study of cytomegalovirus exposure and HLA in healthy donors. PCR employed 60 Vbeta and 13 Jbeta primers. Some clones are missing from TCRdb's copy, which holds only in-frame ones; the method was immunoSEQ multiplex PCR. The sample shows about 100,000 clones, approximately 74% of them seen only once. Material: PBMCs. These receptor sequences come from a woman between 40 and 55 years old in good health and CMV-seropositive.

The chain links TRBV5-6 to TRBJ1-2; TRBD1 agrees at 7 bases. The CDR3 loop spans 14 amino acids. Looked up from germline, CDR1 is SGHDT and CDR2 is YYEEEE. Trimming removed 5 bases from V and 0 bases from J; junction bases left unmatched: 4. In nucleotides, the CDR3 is TGTGCCAGCAGGCAGGGGGTTGCTAACTATGGCTACACCTTC. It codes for CASRQGVANYGYTF. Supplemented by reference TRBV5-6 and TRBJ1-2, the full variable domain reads DAGVTQSPTHLIKTRGQQVTLRCSPKSGHDTVSWYQQALGQGPQFIFQYYEEEERQRGNFPDRFSGHQFPNYSSELNVNALLLGDSALYLCASRQGVANYGYTFGSGTRLTVV.

The CDR3 DNA sequence: TGTGCCAGCAGTTTACTTCCTGCGGGACAGGGGGCGTTTCGGGAAAAACTGTTTTTT. As protein: CASSLLPAGQGAFREKLFF. The V and J genes are TRBV27 and TRBJ1-4; TRBD1 matches 12 bases. CDR1 and CDR2 from the germline V gene are MNHEY and SMNVEV (reference sequence). This CDR3 region has 19 residues. V shed 2 bases and J 8 bases; nucleotides not matched to a gene: 15.

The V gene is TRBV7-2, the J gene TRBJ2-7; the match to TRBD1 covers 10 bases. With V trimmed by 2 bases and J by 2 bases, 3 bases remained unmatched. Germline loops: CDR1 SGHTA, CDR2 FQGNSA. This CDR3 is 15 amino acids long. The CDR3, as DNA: TGTGCCAGCAGCTTAAGGACAGGGGGTACCTACGAGCAGTACTTC. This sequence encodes CASSLRTGGTYEQYF.

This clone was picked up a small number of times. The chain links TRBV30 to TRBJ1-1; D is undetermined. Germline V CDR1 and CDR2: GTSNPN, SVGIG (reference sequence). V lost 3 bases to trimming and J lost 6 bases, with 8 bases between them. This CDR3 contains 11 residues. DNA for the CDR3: TGTGCCTGGAGATTGGGCGCTGAAGCTTTCTTT. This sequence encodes CAWRLGAEAFF.

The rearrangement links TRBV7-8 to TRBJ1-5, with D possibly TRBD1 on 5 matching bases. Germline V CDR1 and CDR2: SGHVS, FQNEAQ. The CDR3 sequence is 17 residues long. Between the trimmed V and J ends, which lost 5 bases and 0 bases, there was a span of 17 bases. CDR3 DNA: TGTGCCAGCAGCCCCAGGAGGGGCCCTAATAGCAATCAGCCCCAGCATTTT. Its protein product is CASSPRRGPNSNQPQHF.

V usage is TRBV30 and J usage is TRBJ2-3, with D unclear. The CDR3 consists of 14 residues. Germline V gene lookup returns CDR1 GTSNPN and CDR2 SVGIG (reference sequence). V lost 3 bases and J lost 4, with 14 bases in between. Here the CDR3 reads CAWRPLSRADTQYF. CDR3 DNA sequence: TGTGCCTGGAGACCACTCAGCCGGGCAGATACGCAGTATTTT.

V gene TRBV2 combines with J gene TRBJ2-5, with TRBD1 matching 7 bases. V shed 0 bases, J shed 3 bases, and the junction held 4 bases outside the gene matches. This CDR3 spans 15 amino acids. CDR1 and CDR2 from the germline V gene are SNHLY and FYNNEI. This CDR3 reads CASSEADRAKETQYF. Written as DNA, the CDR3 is TGTGCCAGCAGTGAAGCCGACAGGGCCAAAGAGACCCAGTACTTC.

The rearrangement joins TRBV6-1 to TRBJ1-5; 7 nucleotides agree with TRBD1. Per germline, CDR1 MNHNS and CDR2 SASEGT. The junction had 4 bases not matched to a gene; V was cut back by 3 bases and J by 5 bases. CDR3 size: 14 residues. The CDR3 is CASSDRQGHQPQHF. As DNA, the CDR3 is TGTGCCAGCAGTGACCGACAGGGACATCAGCCCCAGCATTTT.

CDR3 in amino acids: CASSQGARKNTEAFF. The CDR3 coding sequence is TGCGCCAGCAGCCAAGGCGCCCGCAAGAACACTGAAGCTTTCTTT. This chain connects TRBV4-1 to TRBJ1-1; D call uncertain. The CDR3 consists of 15 residues. Germline CDR1 and CDR2: MGHRA and YSYEKL. Trimming left V 1 base short and J 1 base short, with 10 bases between.

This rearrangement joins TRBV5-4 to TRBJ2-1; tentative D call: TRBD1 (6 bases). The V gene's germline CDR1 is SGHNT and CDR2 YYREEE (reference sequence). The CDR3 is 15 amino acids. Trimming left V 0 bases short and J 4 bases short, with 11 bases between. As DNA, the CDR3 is TGTGCCAGCAGCTTGGGCGCCGGGACATACAATGAGCAGTTCTTC. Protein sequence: CASSLGAGTYNEQFF.

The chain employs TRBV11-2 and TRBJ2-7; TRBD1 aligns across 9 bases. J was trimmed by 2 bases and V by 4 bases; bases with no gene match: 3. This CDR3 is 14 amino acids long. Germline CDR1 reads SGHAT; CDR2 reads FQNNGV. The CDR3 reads CASSYGDRAYEQYF. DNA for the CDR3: TGTGCCAGCAGCTACGGGGACAGGGCCTACGAGCAGTACTTC.

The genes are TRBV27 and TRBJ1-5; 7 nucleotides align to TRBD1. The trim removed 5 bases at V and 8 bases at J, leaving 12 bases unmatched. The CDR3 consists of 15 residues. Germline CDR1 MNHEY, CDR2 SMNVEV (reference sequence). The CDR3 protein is CASSPTFDRAKPQHF. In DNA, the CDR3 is TGTGCCAGCAGTCCGACCTTCGACAGGGCTAAGCCCCAGCATTTT.

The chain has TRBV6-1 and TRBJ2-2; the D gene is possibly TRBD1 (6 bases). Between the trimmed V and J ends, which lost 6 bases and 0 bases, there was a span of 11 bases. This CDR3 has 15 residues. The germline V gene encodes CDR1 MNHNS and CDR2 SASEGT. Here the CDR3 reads CASRGALANTGELFF. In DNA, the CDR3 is TGTGCCAGCAGGGGGGCCCTCGCGAACACCGGGGAGCTGTTTTTT.

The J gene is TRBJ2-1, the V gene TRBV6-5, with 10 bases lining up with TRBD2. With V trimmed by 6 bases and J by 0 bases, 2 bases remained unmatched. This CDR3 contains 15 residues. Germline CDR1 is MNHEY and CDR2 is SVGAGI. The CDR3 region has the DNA TGTGCCAGCAGCTCTAGCGGGAGCTCCTACAATGAGCAGTTCTTC. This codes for CASSSSGSSYNEQFF.

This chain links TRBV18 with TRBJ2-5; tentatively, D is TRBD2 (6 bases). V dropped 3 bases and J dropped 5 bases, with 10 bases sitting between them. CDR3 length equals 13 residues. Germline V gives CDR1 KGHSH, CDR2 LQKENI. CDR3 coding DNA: TGTGCCAGCTCACCGAGAGGGAGGGAGACCCAGTACTTC. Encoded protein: CASSPRGRETQYF.

The CDR3 DNA reads TGTGCCTGGAGTAGGGACAGACAAGAGACCCAGTACTTC. Translated: CAWSRDRQETQYF. The chain links TRBV30 to TRBJ2-5; 7 positions match TRBD1. The CDR3 extends over 13 amino acids. Germline values: CDR1 GTSNPN, CDR2 SVGIG (reference sequence). Trimming took 2 bases from V and 2 from J; bases not matched to a gene: 2.

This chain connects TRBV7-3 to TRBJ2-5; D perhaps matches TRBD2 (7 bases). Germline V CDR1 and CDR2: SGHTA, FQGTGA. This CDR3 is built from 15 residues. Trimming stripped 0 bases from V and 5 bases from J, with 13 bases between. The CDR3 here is CASSLTGGPGETQYF. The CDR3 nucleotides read TGTGCCAGCAGCTTAACGGGGGGGCCGGGGGAGACCCAGTACTTC.

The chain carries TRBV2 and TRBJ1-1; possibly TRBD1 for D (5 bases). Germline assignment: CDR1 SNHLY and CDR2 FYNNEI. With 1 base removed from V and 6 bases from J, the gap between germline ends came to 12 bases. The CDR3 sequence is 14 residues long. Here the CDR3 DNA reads TGTGCCAGCAGTGAAGGTGGACAAATTGCTGAAGCTTTCTTT. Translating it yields CASSEGGQIAEAFF.

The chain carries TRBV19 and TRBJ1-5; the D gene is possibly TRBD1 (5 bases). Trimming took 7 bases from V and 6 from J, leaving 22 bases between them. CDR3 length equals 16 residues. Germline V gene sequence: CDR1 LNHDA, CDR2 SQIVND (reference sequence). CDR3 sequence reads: CASTRGGEVLGQPQHF. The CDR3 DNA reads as TGTGCCAGTACCCGGGGGGGGGAAGTATTGGGTCAGCCCCAGCATTTT.

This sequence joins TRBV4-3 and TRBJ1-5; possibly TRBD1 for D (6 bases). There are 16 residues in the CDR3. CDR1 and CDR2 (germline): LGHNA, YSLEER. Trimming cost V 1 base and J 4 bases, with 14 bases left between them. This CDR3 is CASSQGLLTGNQPQHF. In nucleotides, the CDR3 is TGCGCCAGCAGCCAAGGGCTATTGACAGGTAATCAGCCCCAGCATTTT.

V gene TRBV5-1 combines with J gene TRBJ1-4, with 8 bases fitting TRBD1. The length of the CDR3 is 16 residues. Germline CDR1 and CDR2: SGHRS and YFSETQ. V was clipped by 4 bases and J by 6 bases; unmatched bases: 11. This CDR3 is CASSRETGVTDEKLFF. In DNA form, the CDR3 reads TGCGCCAGCAGCCGTGAGACAGGGGTCACCGATGAAAAACTGTTTTTT.

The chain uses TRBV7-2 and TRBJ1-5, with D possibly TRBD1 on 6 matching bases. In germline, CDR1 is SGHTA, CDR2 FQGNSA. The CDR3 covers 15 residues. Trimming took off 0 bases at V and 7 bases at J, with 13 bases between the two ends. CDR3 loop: CASSLAGAGAQPQHF. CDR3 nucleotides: TGTGCCAGCAGCTTAGCGGGGGCGGGAGCACAGCCCCAGCATTTT.

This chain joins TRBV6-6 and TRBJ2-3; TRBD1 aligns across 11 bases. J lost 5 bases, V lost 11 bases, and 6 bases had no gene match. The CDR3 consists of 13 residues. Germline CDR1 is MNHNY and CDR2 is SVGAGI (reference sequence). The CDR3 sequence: CAGGQGEGDTQYF. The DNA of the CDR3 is TGTGCCGGGGGACAGGGGGAAGGAGATACGCAGTATTTT.

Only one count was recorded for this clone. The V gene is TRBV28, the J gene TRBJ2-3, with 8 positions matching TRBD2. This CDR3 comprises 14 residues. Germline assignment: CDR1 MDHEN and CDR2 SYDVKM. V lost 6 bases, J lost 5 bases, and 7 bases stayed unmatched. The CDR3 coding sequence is TGTGCCAGCAGCCCGGGGGGGCCGAGAGATACGCAGTATTTT. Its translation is CASSPGGPRDTQYF.

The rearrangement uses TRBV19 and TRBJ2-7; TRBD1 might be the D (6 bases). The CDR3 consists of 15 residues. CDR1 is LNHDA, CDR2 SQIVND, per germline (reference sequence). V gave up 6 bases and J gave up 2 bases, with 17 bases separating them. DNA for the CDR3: TGTGCCAGTAGCCTTAGTACGGACAGAGCCTACGAGCAGTACTTC. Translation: CASSLSTDRAYEQYF.

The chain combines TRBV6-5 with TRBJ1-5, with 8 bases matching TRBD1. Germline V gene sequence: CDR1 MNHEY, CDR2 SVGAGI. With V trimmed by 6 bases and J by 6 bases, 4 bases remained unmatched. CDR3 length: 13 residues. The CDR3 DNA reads TGTGCCAGCAGGACAGGGGCTGGTCAGCCCCAGCATTTT. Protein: CASRTGAGQPQHF.

The chain's CDR3 is CASSQTGGWSTGELFF. The DNA for the CDR3 is TGTGCCAGCAGTCAAACAGGGGGCTGGAGCACCGGGGAGCTGTTTTTT. The chain employs TRBV6-6 and TRBJ2-2; TRBD1 matches 9 bases. With V trimmed by 5 bases and J by 4 bases, 8 bases remained unmatched. This CDR3 spans 16 amino acids. In germline, CDR1 is MNHNY, CDR2 SVGAGI (reference sequence).

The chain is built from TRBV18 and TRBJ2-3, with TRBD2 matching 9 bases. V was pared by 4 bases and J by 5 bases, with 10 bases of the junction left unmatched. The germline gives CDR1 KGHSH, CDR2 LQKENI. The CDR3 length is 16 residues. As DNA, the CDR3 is TGTGCCAGCTCACTGGTGTTAGCGGGGGCGGAAGATACGCAGTATTTT. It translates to CASSLVLAGAEDTQYF.

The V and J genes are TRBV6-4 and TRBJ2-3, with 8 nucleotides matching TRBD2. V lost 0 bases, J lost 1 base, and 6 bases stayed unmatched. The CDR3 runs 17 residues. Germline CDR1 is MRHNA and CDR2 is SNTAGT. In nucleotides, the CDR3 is TGTGCCAGCAGTGACTCTCCGGGGGGGCATGGCACAGATACGCAGTATTTT. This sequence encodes CASSDSPGGHGTDTQYF.

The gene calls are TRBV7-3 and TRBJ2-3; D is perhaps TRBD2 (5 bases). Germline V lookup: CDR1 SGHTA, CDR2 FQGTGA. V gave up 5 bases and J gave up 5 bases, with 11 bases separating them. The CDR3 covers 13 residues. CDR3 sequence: CASSHASGDTQYF. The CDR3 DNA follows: TGTGCCAGCAGCCACGCCAGCGGAGATACGCAGTATTTT.